This entry lists 9 T cell receptor beta chains sequenced from one sample in a study of cytomegalovirus exposure and HLA in healthy donors. PCR was performed using 60 Vbeta and 13 Jbeta primers. Some clones are missing from TCRdb's copy, which holds only in-frame ones; the method was immunoSEQ multiplex PCR. The data hold roughly 130,000 clones, with roughly 66% observed a single time. Sequenced material: PBMCs. These receptors all stem from a woman in her sixties in good health and CMV-seronegative.

This chain joins TRBV7-2 and TRBJ2-3; tentatively, D is TRBD2 (5 bases). The CDR3 has 15 amino acids. The germline gives CDR1 SGHTA, CDR2 FQGNSA. Trimming removed 5 bases from V and 6 bases from J, with 18 bases in between. The CDR3 nucleotides read TGTGCCAGCAGCCTAAACAGACCCCGCGGGGATACGCAGTATTTT. Translated, it gives CASSLNRPRGDTQYF.

V gene TRBV7-9 combines with J gene TRBJ1-2; D may be TRBD1 (5 bases). Germline-derived CDR1 and CDR2 are SEHNR and FQNEAQ (reference sequence). The CDR3 totals 13 residues. Trimming stripped 1 base from V and 7 bases from J, with 10 bases between. CDR3 sequence reads: CASSLGGGSGYTF. The CDR3 nucleotides read TGTGCCAGCAGCTTAGGGGGGGGATCTGGCTACACCTTC. Full variable domain (rest looked up from reference TRBV7-9 and TRBJ1-2): DTGVSQNPRHKITKRGQNVTFRCDPISEHNRLYWYRQTLGQGPEFLTYFQNEAQLEKSRLLSDRFSAERPKGSFSTLEIQRTEQGDSAMYLCASSLGGGSGYTFGSGTRLTVV.

The chain uses TRBV25-1 and TRBJ2-4; the match to TRBD1 covers 9 bases. The CDR3 runs 15 residues. V shed 4 bases and J 3 bases; nucleotides not matched to a gene: 4. Germline V gives CDR1 MGHDK, CDR2 SYGVNS. The CDR3 region has the DNA TGTGCCAGCAGTGGGGGACAGGGTAACAAAAACATTCAGTACTTC. This sequence encodes CASSGGQGNKNIQYF. The full variable domain, its missing parts supplied by reference TRBV25-1 and TRBJ2-4, is EADIYQTPRYLVIGTGKKITLECSQTMGHDKMYWYQQDPGMELHLIHYSYGVNSTEKGDLSSESTVSRIRTEHFPLTLESARPSHTSQYLCASSGGQGNKNIQYFGAGTRLSVL.

This chain links TRBV5-1 with TRBJ2-1; TRBD2 matches 8 bases. The junction had 6 bases not matched to a gene; V was cut back by 0 bases and J by 10 bases. Germline values: CDR1 SGHRS, CDR2 YFSETQ. The CDR3 is made up of 14 amino acids. CDR3 loop: CASSLDGTRSEQFF. As DNA, the CDR3 is TGCGCCAGCAGCTTGGATGGGACTAGGAGCGAGCAGTTCTTC.

In the case of this clone: At the DNA level, this CDR3 is encoded by other sequences in the same sample as well. This chain links TRBV19 with TRBJ2-3; a weak D match, TRBD2 (5 bases). With 3 bases removed from V and 0 bases from J, the gap between germline ends came to 10 bases. The germline V gene encodes CDR1 LNHDA and CDR2 SQIVND (reference sequence). The CDR3 runs 15 residues. CDR3 in DNA: TGTGCCAGTAGTATCTCCGGGGTTAGCACAGATACGCAGTATTTT. It encodes CASSISGVSTDTQYF.

The gene calls are TRBV19 and TRBJ2-7; 10 bases align to TRBD1. Germline lookup yields CDR1 LNHDA and CDR2 SQIVND (reference sequence). This CDR3 is built from 15 residues. Germline trimming cut 3 bases from V and 2 bases from J; bases unmatched to any gene: 4. The CDR3 DNA reads as TGTGCCAGTAGTATCGATGGGACAGGGGCCTACGAGCAGTACTTC. Its translation: CASSIDGTGAYEQYF.

J is TRBJ2-3 and V is TRBV18; TRBD2 might be the D (6 bases). This CDR3 is built from 13 residues. Per the germline V gene, CDR1 is KGHSH and CDR2 is LQKENI. V was trimmed by 3 bases and J by 6 bases, leaving 10 bases between them. The CDR3 loop is CASSPGTFDTQYF. As DNA, the CDR3 is TGTGCCAGCTCACCGGGGACTTTCGATACGCAGTATTTT.

This clone has just a few counts. This chain joins TRBV27 and TRBJ2-2; tentative D call: TRBD1 (6 bases). The length of the CDR3 is 15 residues. Germline values: CDR1 MNHEY, CDR2 SMNVEV (reference sequence). Trimming took 3 bases from V and 0 from J, leaving 8 bases between them. Here the CDR3 DNA reads TGTGCCAGCAGTTTCGGACAGTCGAACACCGGGGAGCTGTTTTTT. Its translation: CASSFGQSNTGELFF.

V is TRBV5-6 and J is TRBJ2-5; tentatively, D is TRBD1 (6 bases). Trimming removed 4 bases from V and 4 bases from J, with 14 bases in between. CDR1 SGHDT and CDR2 YYEEEE come from the germline V gene. The CDR3 contains 14 residues. This chain's CDR3 is CASSETGWGETQYF. In DNA, the CDR3 is TGTGCCAGCAGCGAAACAGGGTGGGGAGAGACCCAGTACTTC.